Shown below are 13 T cell receptor beta chains from a single sample sequenced in a study of radiation and T cells in renal cell carcinoma. The protocol was immunoSEQ multiplex PCR, while the TCRdb copy is restricted to in-frame clones and leaves out a portion. The table has roughly 130,000 clones, approximately 90% seen once. Indicated time point: blood 2 weeks post-SBRT. Treatment: 15 Gy SBRT to primary tumor, nephrectomy 4 weeks later. Sequenced material: blood, taken from a patient whose treatment included radiotherapy and nephrectomy. The origin of the receptors is a woman aged 65 to 85 with renal cell carcinoma.

The V gene is TRBV25-1, the J gene TRBJ1-1; tentative D call: TRBD1 (5 bases). Germline V CDR1 and CDR2: MGHDK, SYGVNS. V lost 6 bases to trimming and J lost 0 bases, with 11 bases between them. The CDR3 contains 14 residues. CDR3: CASRTGGVNTEAFF. In nucleotides, the CDR3 is TGTGCCAGCAGGACTGGGGGGGTGAACACTGAAGCTTTCTTT.

This rearrangement joins TRBV7-9 to TRBJ2-1; D uncertain. This CDR3 region has 12 residues. Germline CDR1 is SEHNR and CDR2 is FQNEAQ (reference sequence). Trimming cost V 3 bases and J 5 bases, with 5 bases left between them. DNA for the CDR3: TGTGCCAGCAGCTTCTTAGACAATGAGCAGTTCTTC. Its protein is CASSFLDNEQFF.

The rearrangement uses TRBV21-1 and TRBJ1-3. TRBV21-1 is described as a pseudogene. This CDR3 is built from 14 residues. The CDR3 is CASSTSHSGNTIYF. The CDR3 DNA follows: TGTGCCAGCAGCACATCGCACTCTGGAAACACCATATATTTT.

The chain joins TRBV30 to TRBJ2-7, with TRBD1 matching over 7 bases. V was pared by 2 bases and J by 7 bases, with 11 bases of the junction left unmatched. Per the germline V gene, CDR1 is GTSNPN and CDR2 is SVGIG (reference sequence). CDR3 size: 14 residues. Here the CDR3 reads CAWSTGQALVEQYF. For the CDR3, the DNA is TGTGCCTGGAGTACAGGACAGGCTCTTGTAGAGCAGTACTTC.

J is TRBJ2-2 and V is TRBV5-1, with D possibly being TRBD1 (6 bases). V was cut by 4 bases and J by 0 bases, with 10 bases left in between. This CDR3 has 15 residues. Germline assignment: CDR1 SGHRS and CDR2 YFSETQ. CDR3 protein: CASSRDTSNTGELFF. In nucleotides, the CDR3 is TGCGCCAGCAGCAGGGACACCTCGAACACCGGGGAGCTGTTTTTT.

This rearrangement joins TRBV19 to TRBJ2-6; the D is unclear. Germline V gene sequence: CDR1 LNHDA, CDR2 SQIVND (reference sequence). The germline V and J ends were trimmed by 7 bases and 2 bases, with 6 bases remaining between them. The CDR3 is 13 amino acids. The CDR3 spells CASTPTGANVLTF. The CDR3 DNA reads as TGTGCCAGTACTCCGACTGGGGCCAACGTCCTGACTTTC.

V is TRBV27 and J is TRBJ1-5; 10 bases match TRBD1. CDR3 length: 15 residues. V was pared by 6 bases and J by 3 bases, with 5 bases of the junction left unmatched. CDR1 and CDR2 (germline): MNHEY, SMNVEV (reference sequence). The CDR3 DNA is TGTGCCAGCAGACCTGACAGGGGGCCCAATCAGCCCCAGCATTTT. Protein sequence: CASRPDRGPNQPQHF.

The table lists this clone with a few counts. This chain uses TRBV5-4 with TRBJ1-1; D not resolved. V shed 6 bases and J shed 5 bases, with 11 bases lying between them. The germline CDR1 and CDR2 sequences are SGHNT and YYREEE (reference sequence). The CDR3 is 12 residues long. The CDR3 DNA reads as TGTGCCAGCACCAATCGGGATACTGAAGCTTTCTTT. Its translation is CASTNRDTEAFF.

The V gene is TRBV5-1, the J gene TRBJ2-3, with 11 bases identical to TRBD2. J was trimmed by 1 base and V by 0 bases; bases with no gene match: 1. From germline, CDR1 is SGHRS and CDR2 YFSETQ. CDR3 length equals 16 residues. CDR3 amino acids: CASSLELAGGTDTQYF. CDR3 nucleotides: TGCGCCAGCAGCTTGGAACTAGCGGGGGGCACAGATACGCAGTATTTT.

This clone was recorded a few times. This rearrangement joins TRBV4-2 to TRBJ1-1, with D tentatively TRBD1 (5 bases). The germline V gene encodes CDR1 LGHNA and CDR2 YNFKEQ. Trimming took 0 bases from V and 10 from J, leaving 12 bases between them. The CDR3 is made up of 13 amino acids. The CDR3 reads CASSQDPLGGAFF. The CDR3 DNA reads TGTGCCAGCAGCCAAGATCCCCTCGGGGGAGCTTTCTTT.

The chain combines TRBV30 with TRBJ1-4; 9 bases are shared with TRBD1. Trimming cost V 3 bases and J 8 bases; bases outside gene matches: 4. This CDR3 comprises 13 residues. Germline V gene sequence: CDR1 GTSNPN, CDR2 SVGIG (reference sequence). The CDR3 nucleotides are TGTGCCTGGAGCCCGACAGGGGGGGAAAAACTGTTTTTT. Translated: CAWSPTGGEKLFF.

Note on this clone: The junction departs from the called germline gene at one end, perhaps through a read error. This same CDR3 is encoded by further DNA sequences in the sample. The rearrangement joins TRBV7-2 to TRBJ1-1; D is uncertain. Germline values: CDR1 SGHTA, CDR2 FQGNSA. There are 15 residues in the CDR3. This CDR3 reads CASSLWPGGNTEAFF. CDR3 DNA sequence: TGTGCCAGCAGCTTATGGCCAGGCGGGAACACTGAGGCTTTCTTT.

The CDR3 reads CASSPIGGNEETQYF. CDR3 nucleotide sequence: TGTGCCAGCTCACCAATAGGGGGCAACGAAGAGACCCAGTACTTC. V gene TRBV18 combines with J gene TRBJ2-5; 7 bases map to TRBD1. The V and J ends lost 2 bases and 3 bases, in that order; junction bases with no gene match: 6. The CDR3 is 15 residues long. The germline CDR1 and CDR2 sequences are KGHSH and LQKENI.